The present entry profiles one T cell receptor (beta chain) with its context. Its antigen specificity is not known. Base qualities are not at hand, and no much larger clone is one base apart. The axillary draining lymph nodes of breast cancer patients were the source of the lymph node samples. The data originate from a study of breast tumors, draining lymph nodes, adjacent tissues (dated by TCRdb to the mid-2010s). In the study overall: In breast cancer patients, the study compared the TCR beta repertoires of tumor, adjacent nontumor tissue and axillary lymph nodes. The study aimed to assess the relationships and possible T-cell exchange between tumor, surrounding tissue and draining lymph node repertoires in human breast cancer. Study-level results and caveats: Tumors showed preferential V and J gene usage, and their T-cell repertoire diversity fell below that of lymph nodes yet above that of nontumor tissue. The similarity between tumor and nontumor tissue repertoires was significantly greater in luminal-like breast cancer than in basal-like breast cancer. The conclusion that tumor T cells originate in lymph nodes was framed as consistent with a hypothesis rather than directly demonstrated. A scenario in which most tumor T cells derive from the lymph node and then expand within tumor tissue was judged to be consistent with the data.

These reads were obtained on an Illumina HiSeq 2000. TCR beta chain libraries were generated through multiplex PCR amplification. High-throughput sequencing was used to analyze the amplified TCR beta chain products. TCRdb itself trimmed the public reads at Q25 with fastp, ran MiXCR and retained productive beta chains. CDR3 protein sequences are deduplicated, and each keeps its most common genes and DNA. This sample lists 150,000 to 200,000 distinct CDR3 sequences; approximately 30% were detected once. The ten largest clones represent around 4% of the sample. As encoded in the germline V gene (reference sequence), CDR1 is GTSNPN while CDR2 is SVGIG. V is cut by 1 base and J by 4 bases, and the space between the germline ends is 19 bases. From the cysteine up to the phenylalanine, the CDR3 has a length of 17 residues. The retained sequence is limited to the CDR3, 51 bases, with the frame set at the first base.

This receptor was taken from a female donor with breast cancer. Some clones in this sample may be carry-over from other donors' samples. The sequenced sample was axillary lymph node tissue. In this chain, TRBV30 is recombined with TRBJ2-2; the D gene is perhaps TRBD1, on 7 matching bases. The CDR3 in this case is CAWSGRGRGSGTGELFF. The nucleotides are TGTGCCTGGAGTGGGAGGGGGCGGGGTTCGGGCACCGGGGAGCTGTTTTTT.